The rows below give T cell receptor beta chains drawn from one sample of a study of cytomegalovirus exposure and HLA in healthy donors. Sequencing used immunoSEQ multiplex PCR; TCRdb keeps in-frame clones, though not all of them. The sample contains 150,000 to 200,000 clones, approximately 84% of which appear only once. What was sequenced was PBMCs. Every receptor here comes from a male donor in good health and CMV-seropositive. CDR3s include the opening cysteine and the closing phenylalanine or tryptophan. A D gene is named only where the DNA matches it firmly. Clone size is stated in some rows and not others, as once, few, many or a class when expanded.

clone size | D gene | J gene | V gene | CDR3 DNA | CDR3 protein
. | TRBD2 | TRBJ2-1 | TRBV6-4 | TGTGCCAGCGGAACCGGGACTAGCGGGACCGGACTGCCCTACAATGAGCAGTTCTTC | CASGTGTSGTGLPYNEQFF
. | TRBD2 | TRBJ2-1 | TRBV5-1 | TGCGCCAGCAGTTCTGAGCGGGAGGGCCTTGGTGAGCAGTTCTTC | CASSSEREGLGEQFF
. | . | TRBJ2-7 | TRBV27 | TGTGCCAGCAGCACTAGCAGATCCTACGAGCAGTACTTC | CASSTSRSYEQYF
. | . | TRBJ1-2 | TRBV18 | TGTGCCAGCTCACCAGGGGCAGGAGATACTAACTATGGCTACACCTTC | CASSPGAGDTNYGYTF
. | . | TRBJ1-2 | TRBV29-1 | TGCAGCGCCGCTCCCAGCTATGGCTACACCTTC | CSAAPSYGYTF
. | TRBD2 | TRBJ2-1 | TRBV2 | TGTGCCAGCAATCGACTAGCGGGAGGTGTAGGCAATGAGCAGTTCTTC | CASNRLAGGVGNEQFF
. | . | TRBJ1-6 | TRBV27 | TGTGCCAGCGCCAGAGTGGGGGCTAATTCACCCCTCCACTTT | CASARVGANSPLHF
. | TRBD1 | TRBJ1-1 | TRBV7-9 | TGTTCCAGCAGCTTAGGACAGGGGAACACTGAAGCTTTCTTT | CSSSLGQGNTEAFF
. | . | TRBJ2-7 | TRBV4-1 | TGCGCCAGCAGCCAAGAGGGCGGGAACTCCTACGAGCAGTACTTC | CASSQEGGNSYEQYF
. | TRBD1 | TRBJ1-2 | TRBV6-1 | TGTGCCAGCAGTCACGCCAGACAGGGCGACTATGGCTACACCTTC | CASSHARQGDYGYTF
. | . | TRBJ2-7 | TRBV30 | TGTGCCTGGAGTGTCCCCAGGGAGGCCTACGAGCAGTACTTC | CAWSVPREAYEQYF
few | . | TRBJ1-2 | TRBV23-1 | TGCGCCAGCAGTAGGAGGGGCTACACCTTC | CASSRRGYTF
. | TRBD1 | TRBJ1-2 | TRBV5-4 | TGTGCCAGCAGCTTGGCCGGAATGAGTGGCAGGGGGCGGTATGGCTACACCTTC | CASSLAGMSGRGRYGYTF
. | TRBD1 | TRBJ1-1 | TRBV18 | TGTGCCAGCTCACCAGGGACAGGGCACACTGAAGCTTTCTTT | CASSPGTGHTEAFF
. | TRBD1 | TRBJ1-4 | TRBV11-3 | TGTGCCAGCAGCGGACAAGGACAGGACTATGAAAAACTGTTTTTT | CASSGQGQDYEKLFF
. | TRBD1 | TRBJ2-7 | TRBV7-9 | TGTGCCAGCAGCTTGGGGACAGGGTCTTGGGAGCAGTACTTC | CASSLGTGSWEQYF
. | . | TRBJ2-1 | TRBV11-3 | TGTGCCAGCAGCTCTGGGGGCAGGGGACACAATGAGCAGTTCTTC | CASSSGGRGHNEQFF
. | TRBD1 | TRBJ2-7 | TRBV19 | TGTGCCAGTAGTACCCATTCGACAGGGGCCGAGCAGTACTTC | CASSTHSTGAEQYF